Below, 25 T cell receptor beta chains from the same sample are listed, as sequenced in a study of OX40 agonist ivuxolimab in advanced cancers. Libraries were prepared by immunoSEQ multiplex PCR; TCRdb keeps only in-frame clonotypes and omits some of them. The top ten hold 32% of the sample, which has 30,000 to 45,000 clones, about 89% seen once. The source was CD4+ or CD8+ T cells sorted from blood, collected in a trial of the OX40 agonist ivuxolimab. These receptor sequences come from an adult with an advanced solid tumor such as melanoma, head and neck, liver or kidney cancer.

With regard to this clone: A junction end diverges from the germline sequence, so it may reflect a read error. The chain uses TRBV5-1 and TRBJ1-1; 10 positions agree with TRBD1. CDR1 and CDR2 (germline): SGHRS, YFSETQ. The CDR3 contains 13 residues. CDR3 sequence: CASSGQGVSDAFF. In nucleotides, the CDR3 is TGCGCCAGCTCCGGACAGGGGGTATCTGACGCTTTCTTT.

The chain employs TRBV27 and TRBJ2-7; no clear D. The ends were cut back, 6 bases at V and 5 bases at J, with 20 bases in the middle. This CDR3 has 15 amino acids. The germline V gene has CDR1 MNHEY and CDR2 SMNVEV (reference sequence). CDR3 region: CASRESGSRTHEQYF. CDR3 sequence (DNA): TGTGCCAGCAGGGAGTCAGGATCTAGGACCCACGAGCAGTACTTC.

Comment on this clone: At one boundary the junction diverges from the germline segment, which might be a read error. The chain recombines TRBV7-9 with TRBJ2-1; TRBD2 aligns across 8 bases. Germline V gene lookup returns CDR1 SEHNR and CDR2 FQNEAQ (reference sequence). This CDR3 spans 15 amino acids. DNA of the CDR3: TGTGCCAGCACCTTACTATCGGGAGGGGACAATGAGCAGTTCTTC. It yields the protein CASTLLSGGDNEQFF.

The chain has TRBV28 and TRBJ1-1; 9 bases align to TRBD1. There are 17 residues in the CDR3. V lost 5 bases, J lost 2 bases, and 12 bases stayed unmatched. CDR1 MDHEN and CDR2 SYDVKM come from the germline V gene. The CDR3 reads CASSLDRGITINTEAFF. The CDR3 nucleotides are TGTGCCAGCAGTCTAGACAGGGGGATTACTATTAACACTGAAGCTTTCTTT.

The CDR3 nucleotides read TGTGCCAGCAGCGTAGGTGGACAGGGGATCGAGCAGTACTTC. This codes for CASSVGGQGIEQYF. J is TRBJ2-7 and V is TRBV9; 9 nucleotides line up with TRBD1. Germline V gene lookup returns CDR1 SGDLS and CDR2 YYNGEE. CDR3 length: 14 amino acids. Trimming took 0 bases from V and 6 from J; bases not matched to a gene: 4.

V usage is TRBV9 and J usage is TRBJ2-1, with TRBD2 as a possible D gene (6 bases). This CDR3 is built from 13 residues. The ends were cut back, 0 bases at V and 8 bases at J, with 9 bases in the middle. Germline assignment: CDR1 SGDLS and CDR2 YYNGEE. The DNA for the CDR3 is TGTGCCAGCAGCGTAGCTTGGAGGGATGAGCAGTTCTTC. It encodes CASSVAWRDEQFF. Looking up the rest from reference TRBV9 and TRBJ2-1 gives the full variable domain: DSGVTQTPKHLITATGQRVTLRCSPRSGDLSVYWYQQSLDQGLQFLIQYYNGEERAKGNILERFSAQQFPDLHSELNLSSLELGDSALYFCASSVAWRDEQFFGPGTRLTVL.

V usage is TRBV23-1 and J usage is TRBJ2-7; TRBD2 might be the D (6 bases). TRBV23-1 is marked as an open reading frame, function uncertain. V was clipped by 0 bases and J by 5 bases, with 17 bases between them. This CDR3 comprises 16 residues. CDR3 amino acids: CASSQSVRQGGNEQYF. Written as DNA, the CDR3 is TGCGCCAGCAGTCAATCGGTACGGCAGGGAGGAAACGAGCAGTACTTC.

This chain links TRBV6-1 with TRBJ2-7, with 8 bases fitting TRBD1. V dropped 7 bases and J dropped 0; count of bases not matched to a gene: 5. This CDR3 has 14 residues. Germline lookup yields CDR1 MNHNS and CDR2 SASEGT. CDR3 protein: CASKTGQGSYEQYF. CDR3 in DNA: TGTGCCAGCAAAACCGGACAGGGCTCCTACGAGCAGTACTTC.

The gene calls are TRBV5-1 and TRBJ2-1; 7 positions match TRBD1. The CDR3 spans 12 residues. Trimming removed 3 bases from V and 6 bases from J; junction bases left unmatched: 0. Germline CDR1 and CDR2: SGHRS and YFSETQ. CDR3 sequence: CASSWDSNEQFF. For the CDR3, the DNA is TGCGCCAGCAGCTGGGACAGCAATGAGCAGTTCTTC.

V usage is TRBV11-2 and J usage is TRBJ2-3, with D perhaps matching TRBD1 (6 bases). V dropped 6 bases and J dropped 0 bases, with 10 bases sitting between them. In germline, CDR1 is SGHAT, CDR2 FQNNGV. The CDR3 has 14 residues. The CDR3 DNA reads TGTGCCAGCAGGACAGGTGTTAGCACAGATACGCAGTATTTT. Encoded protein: CASRTGVSTDTQYF.

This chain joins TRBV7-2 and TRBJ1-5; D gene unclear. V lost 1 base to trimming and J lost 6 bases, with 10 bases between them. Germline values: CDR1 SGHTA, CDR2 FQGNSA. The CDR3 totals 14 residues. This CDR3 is CASSLGSGGQPQHF. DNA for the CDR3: TGTGCCAGCAGCTTAGGATCGGGCGGTCAGCCCCAGCATTTT.

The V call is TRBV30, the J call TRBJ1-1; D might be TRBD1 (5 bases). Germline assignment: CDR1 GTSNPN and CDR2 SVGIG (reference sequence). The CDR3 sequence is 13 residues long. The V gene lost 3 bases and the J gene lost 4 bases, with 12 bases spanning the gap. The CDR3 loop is CAWSLGAGTEAFF. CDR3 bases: TGTGCCTGGAGCTTAGGGGCAGGCACTGAAGCTTTCTTT.

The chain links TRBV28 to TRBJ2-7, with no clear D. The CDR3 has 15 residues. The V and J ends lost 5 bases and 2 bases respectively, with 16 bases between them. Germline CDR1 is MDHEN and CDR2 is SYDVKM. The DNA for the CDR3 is TGTGCCAGCAGTCAAAACTTGGGGAACCCCTACGAGCAGTACTTC. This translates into CASSQNLGNPYEQYF.

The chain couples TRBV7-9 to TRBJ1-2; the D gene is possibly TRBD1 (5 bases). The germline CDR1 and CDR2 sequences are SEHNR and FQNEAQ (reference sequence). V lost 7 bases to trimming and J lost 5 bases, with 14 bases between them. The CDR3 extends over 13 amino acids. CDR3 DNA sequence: TGTGCCAGCAACGTACCACAGGTTTATGGCTACACCTTC. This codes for CASNVPQVYGYTF.

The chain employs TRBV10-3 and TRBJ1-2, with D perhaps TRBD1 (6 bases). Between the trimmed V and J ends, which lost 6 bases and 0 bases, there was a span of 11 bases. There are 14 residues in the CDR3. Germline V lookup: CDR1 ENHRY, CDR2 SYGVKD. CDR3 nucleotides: TGTGCCATCAGCGACGGGACACCTAACTATGGCTACACCTTC. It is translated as CAISDGTPNYGYTF.

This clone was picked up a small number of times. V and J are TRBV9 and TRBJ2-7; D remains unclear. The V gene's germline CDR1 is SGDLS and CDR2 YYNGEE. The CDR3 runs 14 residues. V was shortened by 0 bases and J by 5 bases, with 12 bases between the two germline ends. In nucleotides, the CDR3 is TGTGCCAGCAGCGTAGATGTGGTCCCCCACGAGCAGTACTTC. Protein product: CASSVDVVPHEQYF.

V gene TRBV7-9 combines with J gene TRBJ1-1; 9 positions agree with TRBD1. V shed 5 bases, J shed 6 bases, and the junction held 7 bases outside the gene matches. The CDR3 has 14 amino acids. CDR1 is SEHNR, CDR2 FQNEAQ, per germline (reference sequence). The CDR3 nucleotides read TGTGCCAGCAGCCCACGGACAGGGGTGGCTGAAGCTTTCTTT. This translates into CASSPRTGVAEAFF.

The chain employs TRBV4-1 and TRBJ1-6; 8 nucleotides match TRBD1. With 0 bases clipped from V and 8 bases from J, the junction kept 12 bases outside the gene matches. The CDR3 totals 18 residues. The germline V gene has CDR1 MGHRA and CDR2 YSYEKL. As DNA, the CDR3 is TGCGCCAGCAGCCAAGATGCGGTCCCACAGGGGGGGGATTCACCCCTCCACTTT. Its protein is CASSQDAVPQGGDSPLHF.

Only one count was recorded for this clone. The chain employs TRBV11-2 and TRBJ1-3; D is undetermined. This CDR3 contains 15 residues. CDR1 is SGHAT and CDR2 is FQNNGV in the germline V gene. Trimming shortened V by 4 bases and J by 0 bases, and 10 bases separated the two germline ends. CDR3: CASSSSVLSGNTIYF. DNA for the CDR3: TGTGCCAGCAGCTCCTCGGTCCTCTCTGGAAACACCATATATTTT.

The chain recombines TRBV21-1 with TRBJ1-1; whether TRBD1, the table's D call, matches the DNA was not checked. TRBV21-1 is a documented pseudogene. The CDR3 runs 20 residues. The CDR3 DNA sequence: TGTGCCAGCAGCAAAGGACAGGGGTTGTACCCCTTGTACATGAACACTGAAGCTTTCTTT. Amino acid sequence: CASSKGQGLYPLYMNTEAFF.

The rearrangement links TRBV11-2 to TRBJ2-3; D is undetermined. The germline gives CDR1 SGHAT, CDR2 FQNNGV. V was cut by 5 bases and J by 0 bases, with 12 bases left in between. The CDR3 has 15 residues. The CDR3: CASSPDGASTDTQYF. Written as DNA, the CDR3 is TGTGCCAGCAGCCCAGACGGAGCGAGCACAGATACGCAGTATTTT.

CDR3 DNA: TGTGCCACCACAGGCGGCAGCACAGATACGCAGTATTTT. Translating gives CATTGGSTDTQYF. This chain links TRBV10-3 with TRBJ2-3; tentative D call: TRBD1 (5 bases). V was cut by 10 bases and J by 0 bases, with 11 bases left in between. CDR1 and CDR2 from the germline V gene are ENHRY and SYGVKD. The CDR3 is 13 amino acids.

DNA of the CDR3: TGTGCCAGCAGTGAACGGTCGGGGGGACTGTTTTTT. This gives the protein CASSERSGGLFF. This chain uses TRBV6-1 with TRBJ1-4, with D perhaps matching TRBD1 (5 bases). Per germline, CDR1 MNHNS and CDR2 SASEGT. The ends were cut back, 2 bases at V and 13 bases at J, with 11 bases in the middle. This CDR3 region has 12 residues.

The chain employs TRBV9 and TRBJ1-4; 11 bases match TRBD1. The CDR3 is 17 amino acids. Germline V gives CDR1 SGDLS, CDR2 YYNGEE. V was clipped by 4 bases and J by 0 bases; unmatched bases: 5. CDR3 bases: TGTGCCAGCAGCCCCGGGACAGGGGGAGCAACTAATGAAAAACTGTTTTTT. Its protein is CASSPGTGGATNEKLFF.

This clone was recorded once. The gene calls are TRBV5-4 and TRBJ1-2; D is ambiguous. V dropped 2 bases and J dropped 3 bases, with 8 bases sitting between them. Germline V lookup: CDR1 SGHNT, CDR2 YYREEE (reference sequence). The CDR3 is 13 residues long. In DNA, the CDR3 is TGTGCCAGCAGCTTTATGGTGGACTATGGCTACACCTTC. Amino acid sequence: CASSFMVDYGYTF.